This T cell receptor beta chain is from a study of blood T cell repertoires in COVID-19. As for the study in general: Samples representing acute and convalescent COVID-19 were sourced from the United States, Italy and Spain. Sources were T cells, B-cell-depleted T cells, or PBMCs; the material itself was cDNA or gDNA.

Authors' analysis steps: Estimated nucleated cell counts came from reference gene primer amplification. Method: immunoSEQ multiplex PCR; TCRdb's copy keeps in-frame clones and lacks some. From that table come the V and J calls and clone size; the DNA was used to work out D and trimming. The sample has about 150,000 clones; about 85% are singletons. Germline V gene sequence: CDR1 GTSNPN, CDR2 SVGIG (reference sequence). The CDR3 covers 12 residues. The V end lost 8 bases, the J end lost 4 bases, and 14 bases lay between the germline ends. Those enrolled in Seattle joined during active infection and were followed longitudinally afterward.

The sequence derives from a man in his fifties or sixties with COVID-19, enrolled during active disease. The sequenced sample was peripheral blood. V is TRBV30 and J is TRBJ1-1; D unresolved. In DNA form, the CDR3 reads TGTGCCAGAGGAATGAGTAGCACTGAAGCTTTCTTT. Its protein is CARGMSSTEAFF.